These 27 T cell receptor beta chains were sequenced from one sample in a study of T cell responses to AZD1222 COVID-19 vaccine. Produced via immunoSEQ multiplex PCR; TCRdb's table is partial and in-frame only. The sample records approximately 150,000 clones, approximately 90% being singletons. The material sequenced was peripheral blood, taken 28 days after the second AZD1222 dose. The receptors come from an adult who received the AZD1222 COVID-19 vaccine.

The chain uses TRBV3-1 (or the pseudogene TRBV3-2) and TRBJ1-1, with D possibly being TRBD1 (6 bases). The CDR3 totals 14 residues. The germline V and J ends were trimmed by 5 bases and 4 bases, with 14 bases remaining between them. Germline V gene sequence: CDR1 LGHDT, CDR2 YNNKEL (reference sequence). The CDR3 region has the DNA TGTGCCAGCAGCTTACAGGGTAAGGGCACTGAAGCTTTCTTT. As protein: CASSLQGKGTEAFF.

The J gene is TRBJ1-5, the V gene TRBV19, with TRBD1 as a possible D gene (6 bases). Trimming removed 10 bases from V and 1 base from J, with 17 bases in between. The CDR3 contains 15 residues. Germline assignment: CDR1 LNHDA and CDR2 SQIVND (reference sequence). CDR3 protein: CAIGDDGTSNQPQHF. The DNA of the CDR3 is TGTGCCATAGGGGATGACGGGACAAGCAATCAGCCCCAGCATTTT.

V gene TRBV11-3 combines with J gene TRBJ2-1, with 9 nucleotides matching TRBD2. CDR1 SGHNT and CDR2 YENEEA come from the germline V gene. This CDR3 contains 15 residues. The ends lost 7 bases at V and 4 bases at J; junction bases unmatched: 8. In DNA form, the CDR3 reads TGTGCCAGCATCCGAGCGGGAGGTACTTACAATGAGCAGTTCTTC. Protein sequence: CASIRAGGTYNEQFF.

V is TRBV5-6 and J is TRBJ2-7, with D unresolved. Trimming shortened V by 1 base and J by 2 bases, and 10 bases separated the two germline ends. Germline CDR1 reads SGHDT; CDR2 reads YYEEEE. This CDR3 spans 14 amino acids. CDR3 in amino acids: CASSLRAHTYEQYF. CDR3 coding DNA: TGTGCCAGCAGCTTGCGAGCCCACACCTACGAGCAGTACTTC.

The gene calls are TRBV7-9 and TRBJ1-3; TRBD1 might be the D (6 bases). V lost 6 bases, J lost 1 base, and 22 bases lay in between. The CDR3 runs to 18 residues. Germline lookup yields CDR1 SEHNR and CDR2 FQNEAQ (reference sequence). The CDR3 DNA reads TGTGCCAGCAGTGGGGTGGACAGATTAGACCTGTCTGGAAACACCATATATTTT. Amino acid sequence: CASSGVDRLDLSGNTIYF. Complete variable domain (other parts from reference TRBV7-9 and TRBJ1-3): DTGVSQNPRHKITKRGQNVTFRCDPISEHNRLYWYRQTLGQGPEFLTYFQNEAQLEKSRLLSDRFSAERPKGSFSTLEIQRTEQGDSAMYLCASSGVDRLDLSGNTIYFGEGSWLTVV.

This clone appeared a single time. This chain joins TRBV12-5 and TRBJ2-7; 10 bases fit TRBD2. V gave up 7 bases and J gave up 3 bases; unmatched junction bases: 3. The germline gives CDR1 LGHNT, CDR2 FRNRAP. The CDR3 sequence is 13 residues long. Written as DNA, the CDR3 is TGTGCTAGTGTTCCTAGCGGGGGCTACGAGCAGTACTTC. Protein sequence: CASVPSGGYEQYF.

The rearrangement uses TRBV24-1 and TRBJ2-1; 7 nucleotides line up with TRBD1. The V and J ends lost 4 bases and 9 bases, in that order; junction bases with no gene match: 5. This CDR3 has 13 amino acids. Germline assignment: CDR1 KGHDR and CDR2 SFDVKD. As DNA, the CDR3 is TGTGCCACCAGTGAGGACAGGTCCACTGAGCAGTTCTTC. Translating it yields CATSEDRSTEQFF.

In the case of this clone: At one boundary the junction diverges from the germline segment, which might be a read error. The CDR3 DNA follows: TGTGCCAGCTGCTTAGCGCTCGGGGTCCGCACAGATACGCAGTATTTT. Protein product: CASCLALGVRTDTQYF. V gene TRBV7-2 combines with J gene TRBJ2-3; weak D call: TRBD2 (5 bases). The length of the CDR3 is 16 residues. The germline V gene has CDR1 SGHTA and CDR2 FQGNSA.

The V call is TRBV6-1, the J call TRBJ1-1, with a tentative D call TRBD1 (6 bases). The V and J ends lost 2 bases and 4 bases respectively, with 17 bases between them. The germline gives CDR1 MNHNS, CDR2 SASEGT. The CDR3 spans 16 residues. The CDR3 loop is CASSEPRSNRATEAFF. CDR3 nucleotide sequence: TGTGCCAGCAGTGAACCGCGAAGTAACAGGGCCACTGAAGCTTTCTTT.

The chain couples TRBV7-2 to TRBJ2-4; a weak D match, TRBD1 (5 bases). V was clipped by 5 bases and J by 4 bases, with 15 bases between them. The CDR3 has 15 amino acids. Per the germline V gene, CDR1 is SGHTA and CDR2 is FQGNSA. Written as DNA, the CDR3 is TGTGCCAGCAGCCCGACAGAGATTGAAAAAAACATTCAGTACTTC. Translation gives CASSPTEIEKNIQYF.

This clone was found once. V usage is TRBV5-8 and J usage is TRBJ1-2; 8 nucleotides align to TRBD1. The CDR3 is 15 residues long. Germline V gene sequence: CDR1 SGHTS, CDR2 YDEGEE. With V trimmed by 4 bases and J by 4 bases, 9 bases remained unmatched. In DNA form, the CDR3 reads TGTGCCAGCAGCCCCACAGGACAGGGCCTCTATGGCTACACCTTC. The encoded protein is CASSPTGQGLYGYTF. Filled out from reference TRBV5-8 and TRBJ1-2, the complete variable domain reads EAGVTQSPTHLIKTRGQQATLRCSPISGHTSVYWYQQALGLGLQFLLWYDEGEERNRGNFPPRFSGRQFPNYSSELNVNALELEDSALYLCASSPTGQGLYGYTFGSGTRLTVV.

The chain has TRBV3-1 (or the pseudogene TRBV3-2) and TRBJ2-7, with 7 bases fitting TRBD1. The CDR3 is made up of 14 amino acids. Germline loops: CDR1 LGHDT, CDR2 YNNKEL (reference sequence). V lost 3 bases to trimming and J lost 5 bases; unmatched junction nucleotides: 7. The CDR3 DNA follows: TGTGCCAGCAGCCATCGGGACAGATTCAACGAGCAGTACTTC. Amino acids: CASSHRDRFNEQYF.

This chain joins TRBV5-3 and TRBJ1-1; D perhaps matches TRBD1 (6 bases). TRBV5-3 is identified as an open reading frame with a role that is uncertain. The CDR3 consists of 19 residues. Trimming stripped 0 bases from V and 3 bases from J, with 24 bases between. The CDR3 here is CARSLEVPGATHRDTEAFF. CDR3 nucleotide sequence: TGTGCCAGAAGCTTGGAGGTGCCAGGGGCTACCCACAGGGACACTGAAGCTTTCTTT.

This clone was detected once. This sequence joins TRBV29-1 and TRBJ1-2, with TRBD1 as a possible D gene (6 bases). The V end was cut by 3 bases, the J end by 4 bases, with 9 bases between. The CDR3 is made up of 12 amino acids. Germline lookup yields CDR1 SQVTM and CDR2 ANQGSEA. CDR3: CSVDPDSYGYTF. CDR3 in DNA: TGCAGCGTTGACCCGGACAGCTATGGCTACACCTTC.

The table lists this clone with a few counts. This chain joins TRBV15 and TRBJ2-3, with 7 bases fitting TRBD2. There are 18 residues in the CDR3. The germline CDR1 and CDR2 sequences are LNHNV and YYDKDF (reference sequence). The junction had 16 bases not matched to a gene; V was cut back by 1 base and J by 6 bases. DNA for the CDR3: TGTGCCACCAGCAGAGTCGGAAATTGGCGGGAGACGTCCGATACGCAGTATTTT. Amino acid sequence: CATSRVGNWRETSDTQYF.

This CDR3 reads CASSLSSQSEQYF. CDR3 nucleotide sequence: TGTGCCAGCAGTTTATCGTCCCAGAGCGAGCAGTACTTC. The V gene is TRBV28, the J gene TRBJ2-7; D is unresolved. Germline V CDR1 and CDR2: MDHEN, SYDVKM. V dropped 1 base and J dropped 6 bases, with 10 bases sitting between them. The length of the CDR3 is 13 residues.

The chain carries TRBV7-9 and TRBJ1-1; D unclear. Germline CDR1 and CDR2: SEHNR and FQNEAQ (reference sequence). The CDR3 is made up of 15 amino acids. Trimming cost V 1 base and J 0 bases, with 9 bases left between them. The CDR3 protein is CASSLGHRMNTEAFF. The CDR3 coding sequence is TGTGCCAGCAGCTTAGGGCATCGGATGAACACTGAAGCTTTCTTT.

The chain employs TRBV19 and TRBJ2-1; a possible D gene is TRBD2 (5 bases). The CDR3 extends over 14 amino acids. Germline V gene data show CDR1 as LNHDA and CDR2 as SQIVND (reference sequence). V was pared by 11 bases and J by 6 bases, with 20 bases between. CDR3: CAPRRTLKPNEQFF. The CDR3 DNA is TGTGCCCCTCGGCGGACTTTAAAACCCAATGAGCAGTTCTTC.

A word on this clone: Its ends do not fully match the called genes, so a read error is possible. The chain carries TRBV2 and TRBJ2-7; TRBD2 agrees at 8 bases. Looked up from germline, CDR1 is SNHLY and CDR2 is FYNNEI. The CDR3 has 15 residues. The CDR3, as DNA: TGTGCCAGCAGTCAAGCTCCAGCGGGAGTTAACGAGCAGTACTTC. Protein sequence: CASSQAPAGVNEQYF.

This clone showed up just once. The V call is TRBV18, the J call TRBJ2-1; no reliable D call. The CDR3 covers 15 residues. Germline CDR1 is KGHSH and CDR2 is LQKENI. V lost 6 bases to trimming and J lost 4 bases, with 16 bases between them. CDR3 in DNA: TGTGCCAGCTCGCCTAACAGAGGAGTTTACAATGAGCAGTTCTTC. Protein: CASSPNRGVYNEQFF.

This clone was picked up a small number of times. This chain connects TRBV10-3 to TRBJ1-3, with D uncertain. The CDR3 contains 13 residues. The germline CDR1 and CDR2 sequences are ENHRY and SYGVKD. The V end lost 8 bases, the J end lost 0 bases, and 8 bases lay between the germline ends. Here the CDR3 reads CAIWTDSGNTIYF. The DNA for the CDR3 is TGTGCCATCTGGACGGACTCTGGAAACACCATATATTTT.

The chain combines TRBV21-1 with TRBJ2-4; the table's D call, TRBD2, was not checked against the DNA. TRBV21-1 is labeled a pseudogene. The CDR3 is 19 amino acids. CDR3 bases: TGTGCCAGCAGCAAAGCCCCGGCTAGCGGGAGGTTAGCCAAAAACATTCAGTACTTC. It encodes CASSKAPASGRLAKNIQYF.

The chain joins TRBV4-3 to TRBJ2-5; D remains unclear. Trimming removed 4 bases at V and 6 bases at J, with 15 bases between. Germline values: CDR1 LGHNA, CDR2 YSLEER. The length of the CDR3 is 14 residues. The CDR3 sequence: CASSPDSVVKTQYF. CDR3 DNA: TGCGCCAGCAGCCCTGACTCGGTAGTAAAGACCCAGTACTTC.

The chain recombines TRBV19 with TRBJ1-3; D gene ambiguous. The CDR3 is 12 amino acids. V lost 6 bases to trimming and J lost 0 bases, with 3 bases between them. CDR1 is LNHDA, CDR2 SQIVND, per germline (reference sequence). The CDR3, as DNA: TGTGCCAGTAGCAACTCTGGAAACACCATATATTTT. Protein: CASSNSGNTIYF. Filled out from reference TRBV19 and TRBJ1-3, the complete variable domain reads DGGITQSPKYLFRKEGQNVTLSCEQNLNHDAMYWYRQDPGQGLRLIYYSQIVNDFQKGDIAEGYSVSREKKESFPLTVTSAQKNPTAFYLCASSNSGNTIYFGEGSWLTVV.

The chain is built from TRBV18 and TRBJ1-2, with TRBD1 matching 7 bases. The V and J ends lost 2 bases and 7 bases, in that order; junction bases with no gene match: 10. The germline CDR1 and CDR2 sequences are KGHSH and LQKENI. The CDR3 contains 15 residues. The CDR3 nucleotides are TGTGCCAGCTCACCAGGGAATCTAGGACAGGCTGGCTACACCTTC. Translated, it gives CASSPGNLGQAGYTF.

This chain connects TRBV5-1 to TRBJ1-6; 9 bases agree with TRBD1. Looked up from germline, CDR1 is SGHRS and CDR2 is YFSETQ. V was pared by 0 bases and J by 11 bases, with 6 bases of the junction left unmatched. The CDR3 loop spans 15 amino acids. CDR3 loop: CASSLEGQGIAPLHF. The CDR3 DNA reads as TGCGCCAGCAGCTTGGAGGGACAGGGTATCGCACCCCTCCACTTT.

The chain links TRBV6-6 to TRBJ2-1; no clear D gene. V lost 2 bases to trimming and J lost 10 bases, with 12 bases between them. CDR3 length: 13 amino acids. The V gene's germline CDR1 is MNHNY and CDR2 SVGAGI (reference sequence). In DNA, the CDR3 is TGTGCCAGCAGTTACGTCCGCGCAGCAGAGCAGTTCTTC. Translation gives CASSYVRAAEQFF.